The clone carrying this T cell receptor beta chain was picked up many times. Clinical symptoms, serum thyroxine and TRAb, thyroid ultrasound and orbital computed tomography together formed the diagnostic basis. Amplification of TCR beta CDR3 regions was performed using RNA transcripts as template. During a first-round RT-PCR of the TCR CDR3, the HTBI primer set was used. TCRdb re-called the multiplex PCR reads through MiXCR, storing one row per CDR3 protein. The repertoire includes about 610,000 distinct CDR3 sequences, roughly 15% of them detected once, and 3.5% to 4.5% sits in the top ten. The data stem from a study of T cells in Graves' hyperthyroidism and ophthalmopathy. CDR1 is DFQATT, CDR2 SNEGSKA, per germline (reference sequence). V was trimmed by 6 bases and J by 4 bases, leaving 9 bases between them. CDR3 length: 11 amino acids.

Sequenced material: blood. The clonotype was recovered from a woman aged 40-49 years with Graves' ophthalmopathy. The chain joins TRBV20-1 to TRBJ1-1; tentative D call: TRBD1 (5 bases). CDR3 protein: CSALDTTEAFF. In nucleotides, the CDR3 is TGCAGTGCCCTGGACACCACTGAAGCTTTCTTT.